Listed below are T cell receptor beta chains from one sample, sequenced in a study of blood T cell repertoires in COVID-19. Clones were sequenced by immunoSEQ multiplex PCR, and TCRdb holds only the in-frame ones, with some missing. The sample yields about 320,000 clones, around 88% seen once. Material for sequencing was peripheral blood. The receptor source for this set is a woman in her 50s with acute or convalescent COVID-19. The CDR3 runs from the conserved cysteine through the conserved F or W. The order of the fields is clone size, V gene, D gene, J gene, CDR3 DNA, CDR3 protein. The D gene is left open where the match is weak. Clone size appears in some rows only: once, few, many, or a class for an expanded clone.

NA,TRBV9,NA,TRBJ1-2,TGTGCCAGCAGCGTACGAGGGGGCTATGGCTACACCTTC,CASSVRGGYGYTF
NA,TRBV24-1,TRBD1,TRBJ1-1,TGTGCCACCAGAGGACAGGGGCTGGCTGAAGCTTTCTTT,CATRGQGLAEAFF
few,TRBV28,NA,TRBJ2-7,TGTGCCAGCACTCTTAGAGGGGGGGGCTACGAGCAGTACTTC,CASTLRGGGYEQYF
NA,TRBV7-9,NA,TRBJ1-2,TGTGCCAGCAGCTTAGACCTCATTCAGTTAAATGGCTACACCTTC,CASSLDLIQLNGYTF
NA,TRBV7-9,NA,TRBJ2-5,TGTGCCAGCAGCTTAGGGAGCAGGGCCCAAGAGACCCAGTACTTC,CASSLGSRAQETQYF
NA,TRBV28,NA,TRBJ2-3,TGTGCCAGCAGGGTGAGGCAGTACACAGATACGCAGTATTTT,CASRVRQYTDTQYF
once,TRBV5-1,NA,TRBJ1-2,TGCGCCAGCAGCCTATTACCAGGACAGCGGACCTATGGCTACACCTTC,CASSLLPGQRTYGYTF
NA,TRBV11-1,NA,TRBJ1-1,TGTGCCAGCAGCTTAGGGACAGTGAACACTGAAGCTTTCTTT,CASSLGTVNTEAFF
NA,TRBV5-1,NA,TRBJ1-3,TGCGCCAGCAGCTTGGTTGTGGGGGCGCAAGGATCTGGAAACACCATATATTTT,CASSLVVGAQGSGNTIYF
NA,TRBV27,NA,TRBJ1-5,TGTGCCAGCAGGGACAGTCTTAGCAATCAGCCCCAGCATTTT,CASRDSLSNQPQHF
NA,TRBV6-5,TRBD2,TRBJ2-1,TGTGCCAGCAGTCCTTTAGCGGGGGTTGCCAATGAGCAGTTCTTC,CASSPLAGVANEQFF
NA,TRBV5-1,TRBD2,TRBJ2-7,TGCGCCAGCAGCTACGGGACTAGCGGGTACGAGCAGTACTTC,CASSYGTSGYEQYF
NA,TRBV11-2,NA,TRBJ1-2,TGTGCCAGCAGCTTGACAGCTGATGGCTACACCTTC,CASSLTADGYTF
NA,TRBV24-1,NA,TRBJ1-5,TGTGCCACCAGTGCCCCCTCAGGGGTCACCCAGCATTTT,CATSAPSGVTQHF
few,TRBV9,NA,TRBJ2-3,TGTGCCAGCGGCCGGGGGACCCCTGTCACAGATACGCAGTATTTT,CASGRGTPVTDTQYF
once,TRBV28,NA,TRBJ1-4,TGTGCCAGCAGTTTTCCCGACTCAACTAATGAAAAACTGTTTTTT,CASSFPDSTNEKLFF
NA,TRBV6-5,TRBD1,TRBJ2-7,TGTGCCAGCAGTTACTCGGGACAGAGCTACGAGCAGTACTTC,CASSYSGQSYEQYF
NA,TRBV3-1/TRBV3-2,TRBD1,TRBJ2-1,TGTGCCAGCAGCCAGGGACAGGGGCCCAATGAGCAGTTCTTC,CASSQGQGPNEQFF
once,TRBV7-9,NA,TRBJ1-1,TGTGCCAGCAGCTTATCGGGAGGGACTGAAGCTTTCTTT,CASSLSGGTEAFF
NA,TRBV7-2,NA,TRBJ1-2,TGTGCCAGCAGCTTTGGTACGGGGGGCTACACCTTC,CASSFGTGGYTF
NA,TRBV30,NA,TRBJ2-2,TGTGCCTATTCGACAGGAATCGGGGAGCTGTTTTTT,CAYSTGIGELFF
few,TRBV7-9,NA,TRBJ1-5,TGTGCCAGCAGCCTGTGGCGGGATCAGCCCCAGCATTTT,CASSLWRDQPQHF
NA,TRBV3-1/TRBV3-2,TRBD2,TRBJ2-1,TGTGCCAGCAGCCAGATAGGCGGGAGCAATGAGCAGTTCTTC,CASSQIGGSNEQFF
NA,TRBV7-2,NA,TRBJ2-7,TGTGCCAGCAGCTTATCCGCCGACAGGCCCCCCTCCGAGCAGTACTTC,CASSLSADRPPSEQYF
NA,TRBV27,TRBD1,TRBJ1-5,TGTGCCAGCAGTGCCGGGACAGGCAATCAGCCCCAGCATTTT,CASSAGTGNQPQHF
NA,TRBV11-2,NA,TRBJ2-7,TGTGCCAGCAGCGCCCGCCGGACTATTCTCCCCGAGCAGTACTTC,CASSARRTILPEQYF
NA,TRBV5-1,NA,TRBJ2-7,TGCGCCAGCAGCTTTGGACAGTTCTCCTACGAGCAGTACTTC,CASSFGQFSYEQYF
NA,TRBV7-6,TRBD2,TRBJ2-1,TGTGCCAGCAGCTTAGGGGTTAGCGGGAGAGTAACCTACAATGAGCAGTTCTTC,CASSLGVSGRVTYNEQFF
NA,TRBV9,TRBD1,TRBJ1-1,TGTGCCAGCAGCGTGGGACAGGGGATTGGAGCTTTCTTT,CASSVGQGIGAFF
NA,TRBV19,TRBD1,TRBJ1-3,TGTGCCAGTAGTATTTCCCACAGGGGGCATTCTGCTGGAAACACCATATATTTT,CASSISHRGHSAGNTIYF
NA,TRBV28,TRBD1,TRBJ1-6,TGTGCCAGCAGTCCCCCGGGGACAGGGTTTACTTCACCCCTCCACTTT,CASSPPGTGFTSPLHF
NA,TRBV29-1,TRBD1,TRBJ1-1,TGCAGCGTGCTAAACCCGGGACAGGGGAACACTGAAGCTTTCTTT,CSVLNPGQGNTEAFF
NA,TRBV5-6,NA,TRBJ2-3,TGTGCCAGCAGCTCGGGACTCGGAGAAACAGATACGCAGTATTTT,CASSSGLGETDTQYF
NA,TRBV11-2,NA,TRBJ1-1,TGTGCCAGCAGCTTAGTTTCAGGGGACACTGAAGCTTTCTTT,CASSLVSGDTEAFF
NA,TRBV25-1,TRBD2,TRBJ2-1,TGTGCCAGCAGTGAACCCGGACTAGCGGTTAGGGGAGATGAGCAGTTCTTC,CASSEPGLAVRGDEQFF
NA,TRBV5-4,NA,TRBJ2-7,TGTGCCAGCAGCTTGGCAGGGTTGTCCTACGAGCAGTACTTC,CASSLAGLSYEQYF
NA,TRBV12-3/TRBV12-4,NA,TRBJ2-3,TGTGCCAGCACCCCACAGGGTTTAAATACGCAGTATTTT,CASTPQGLNTQYF
NA,TRBV11-2,TRBD2,TRBJ2-1,TGTGCCAGCAGCCCGTCTCGGGACTATTCGGGCGATGAGCAGTTCTTC,CASSPSRDYSGDEQFF
NA,TRBV5-6,NA,TRBJ2-1,TGTGCCAGCAGCTTGTATCGCCCAGCCTACAATGAGCAGTTCTTC,CASSLYRPAYNEQFF
NA,TRBV5-1,NA,TRBJ2-7,TGCGCCAGCAGCCTCGACTCTACGGACGAGCAGTACTTC,CASSLDSTDEQYF
NA,TRBV6-2/TRBV6-3,TRBD2,TRBJ2-3,TGTGCCAGCAGTGGCCACTTGGGACTAGCGGGGGCCCTTACGCAGTATTTT,CASSGHLGLAGALTQYF
NA,TRBV11-1,NA,TRBJ2-7,TGTGCCAGCAGCTTCAACAGTCCCTACGAGCAGTACTTC,CASSFNSPYEQYF
once,TRBV7-2,TRBD1,TRBJ2-7,TGTGCCAGCAGCCTAAGCCCACAGGGGGTGTACGAGCAGTACTTC,CASSLSPQGVYEQYF
NA,TRBV4-2,NA,TRBJ2-1,TGTGCCAGCAGCCAAGTCTCGCAGGCAATAACATACAATGAGCAGTTCTTC,CASSQVSQAITYNEQFF
NA,TRBV7-9,TRBD1,TRBJ1-2,TGTGCCAGCAGCCTCGACAGGGTAAACTATGGCTACACCTTC,CASSLDRVNYGYTF
NA,TRBV7-2,TRBD2,TRBJ2-7,TGTGCCAGCAGCTTAGTACCAGCGGGAGGCTCCTACGAGCAGTACTTC,CASSLVPAGGSYEQYF
NA,TRBV28,NA,TRBJ2-6,TGTGCCAGCCGAACGGACAACTCTGGGGCCAACGTCCTGACTTTC,CASRTDNSGANVLTF
NA,TRBV13,TRBD2,TRBJ2-7,TGTGCCAGCAGCTGGACTAGCGGGAGGGCCCCTTACGAGCAGTACTTC,CASSWTSGRAPYEQYF
NA,TRBV19,TRBD2,TRBJ2-7,TGTGCCAGTACCAAAAGGGGCCTACTAGCGGGAGCGGACAACGAGCAGTACTTC,CASTKRGLLAGADNEQYF
NA,TRBV9,NA,TRBJ2-7,TGTGCCAGCAGCGTTTCAGGGGCTCTCTCCTACGAGCAGTACTTC,CASSVSGALSYEQYF
NA,TRBV27,TRBD1,TRBJ1-2,TGTGCCAGCAGTTTTACATACGACAGGGGTTGGTATGGCTACACCTTC,CASSFTYDRGWYGYTF
NA,TRBV7-3,TRBD2,TRBJ2-7,TGTGCCAGCAGCTTAACTGCGGGAGGGCCCTACGAGCAGTACTTC,CASSLTAGGPYEQYF
NA,TRBV5-1,NA,TRBJ1-3,TGCGCCAGCAGCTGGGGGGAGCCCTCTGGAAACACCATATATTTT,CASSWGEPSGNTIYF
NA,TRBV12-3/TRBV12-4,NA,TRBJ2-7,TGTGCCAGCAGCCCAGGCTTCTCCTACGAGCAGTACTTC,CASSPGFSYEQYF
NA,TRBV28,TRBD2,TRBJ2-1,TGTGCCAGCAGTTTGAGCGGGGGCGGCCGTAGCTCCTACAATGAGCAGTTCTTC,CASSLSGGGRSSYNEQFF
NA,TRBV7-3,TRBD2,TRBJ2-1,TGTGCCAGCAGCTTAGGGTGGGCGGGAGGCGGATACAATGAGCAGTTCTTC,CASSLGWAGGGYNEQFF
NA,TRBV9,NA,TRBJ1-2,TGTGCCAGCAGCGTAGGGGGAGGGACCCCCCGTTATGGCTACACCTTC,CASSVGGGTPRYGYTF